This T cell receptor beta chain emerged from a study of T cell responses to AZD1222 COVID-19 vaccine. Study results and caveats: With dominance at 160-218 and 743-854, vaccine-associated CD4 TCRs spanned spike.

This CDR3 contains 16 residues. Per germline, CDR1 LNHNV and CDR2 YYDKDF (reference sequence). Trimming stripped 0 bases from V and 10 bases from J, with 16 bases between. Data came from immunoSEQ multiplex PCR; TCRdb stores just in-frame clones and leaves some out. Here the sample spans about 130,000 clones, about nine tenths being singletons. In regard to this clone: Its antigen remains unknown.

The sample was peripheral blood, taken 28 days after the second AZD1222 dose. J is TRBJ1-6 and V is TRBV15, with D possibly matching TRBD1 (5 bases). The receptor's source is an adult who received the AZD1222 COVID-19 vaccine. The CDR3 loop is CATSRDRGQAGSPLHF. The CDR3, as DNA: TGTGCCACCAGCAGAGATCGGGGCCAAGCGGGGTCACCCCTCCACTTT. The full variable domain, rest sourced from reference TRBV15 and TRBJ1-6, is DAMVIQNPRYQVTQFGKPVTLSCSQTLNHNVMYWYQQKSSQAPKLLFHYYDKDFNNEADTPDNFQSRRPNTSFCFLDIRSPGLGDTAMYLCATSRDRGQAGSPLHFGNGTRLTVT.